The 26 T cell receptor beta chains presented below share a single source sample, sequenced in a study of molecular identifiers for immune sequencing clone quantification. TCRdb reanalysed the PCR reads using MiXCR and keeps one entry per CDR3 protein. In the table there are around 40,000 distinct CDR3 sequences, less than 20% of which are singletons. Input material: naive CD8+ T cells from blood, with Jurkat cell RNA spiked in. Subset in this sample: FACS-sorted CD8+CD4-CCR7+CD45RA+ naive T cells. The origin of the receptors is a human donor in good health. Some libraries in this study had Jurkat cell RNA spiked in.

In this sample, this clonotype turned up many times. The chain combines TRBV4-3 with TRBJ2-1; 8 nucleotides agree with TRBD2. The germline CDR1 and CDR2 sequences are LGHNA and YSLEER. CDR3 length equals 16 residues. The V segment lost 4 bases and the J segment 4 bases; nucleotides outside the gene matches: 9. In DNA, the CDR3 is TGCGCCAGCAGCCTCGGGCGGGGGGCTTTTTACAATGAGCAGTTCTTC. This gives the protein CASSLGRGAFYNEQFF.

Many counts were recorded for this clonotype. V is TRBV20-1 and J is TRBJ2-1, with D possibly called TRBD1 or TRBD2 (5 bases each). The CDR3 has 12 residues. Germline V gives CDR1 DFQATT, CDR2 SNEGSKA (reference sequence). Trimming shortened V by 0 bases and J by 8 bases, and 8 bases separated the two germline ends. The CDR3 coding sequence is TGCAGTGCTAGAGATTGGGGACATGAGCAGTTCTTC. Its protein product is CSARDWGHEQFF.

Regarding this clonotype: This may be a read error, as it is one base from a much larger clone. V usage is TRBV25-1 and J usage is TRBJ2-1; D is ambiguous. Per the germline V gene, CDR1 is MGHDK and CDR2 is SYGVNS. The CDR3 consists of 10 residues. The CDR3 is CASGDHEQFF. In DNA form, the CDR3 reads TGTGCCAGCGGTGACCATGAGCAGTTCTTC. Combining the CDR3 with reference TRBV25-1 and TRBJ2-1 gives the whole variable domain EADIYQTPRYLVIGTGKKITLECSQTMGHDKMYWYQQDPGMELHLIHYSYGVNSTEKGDLSSESTVSRIRTEHFPLTLESARPSHTSQYLCASGDHEQFFGPGTRLTVL.

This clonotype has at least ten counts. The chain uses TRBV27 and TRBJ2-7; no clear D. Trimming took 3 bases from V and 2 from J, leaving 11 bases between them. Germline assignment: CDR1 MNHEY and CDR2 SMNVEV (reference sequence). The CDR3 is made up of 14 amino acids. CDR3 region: CASSFGQAAYEQYF. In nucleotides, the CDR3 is TGTGCCAGCAGTTTTGGGCAGGCCGCCTACGAGCAGTACTTC.

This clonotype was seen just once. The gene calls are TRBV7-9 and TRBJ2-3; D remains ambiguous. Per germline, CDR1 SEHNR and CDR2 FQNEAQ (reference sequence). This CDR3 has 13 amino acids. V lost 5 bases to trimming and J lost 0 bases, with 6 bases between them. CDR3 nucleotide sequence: TGTGCCAGCAGCCATGACAGCACAGATACGCAGTATTTT. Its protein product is CASSHDSTDTQYF.

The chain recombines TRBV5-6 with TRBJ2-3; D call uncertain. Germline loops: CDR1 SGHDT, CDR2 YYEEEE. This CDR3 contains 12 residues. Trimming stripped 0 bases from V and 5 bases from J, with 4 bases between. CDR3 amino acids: CASSLDLDTQYF. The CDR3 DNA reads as TGTGCCAGCAGCTTGGATCTAGATACGCAGTATTTT.

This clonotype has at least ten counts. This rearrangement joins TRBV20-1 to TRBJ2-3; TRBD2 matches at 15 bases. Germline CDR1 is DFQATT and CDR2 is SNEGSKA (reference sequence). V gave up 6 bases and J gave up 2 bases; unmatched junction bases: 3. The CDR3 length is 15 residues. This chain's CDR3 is CSAWTSGGATDTQYF. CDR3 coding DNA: TGCAGTGCCTGGACTAGCGGGGGGGCCACAGATACGCAGTATTTT.

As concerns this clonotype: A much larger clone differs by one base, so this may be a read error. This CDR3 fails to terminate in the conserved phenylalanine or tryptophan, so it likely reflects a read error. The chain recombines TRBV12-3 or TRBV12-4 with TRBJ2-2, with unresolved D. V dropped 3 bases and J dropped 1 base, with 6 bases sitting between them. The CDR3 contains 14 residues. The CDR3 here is CASSLGRNTGELFL. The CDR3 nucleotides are TGTGCCAGCAGTTTGGGCAGGAACACCGGGGAGCTGTTTCTT.

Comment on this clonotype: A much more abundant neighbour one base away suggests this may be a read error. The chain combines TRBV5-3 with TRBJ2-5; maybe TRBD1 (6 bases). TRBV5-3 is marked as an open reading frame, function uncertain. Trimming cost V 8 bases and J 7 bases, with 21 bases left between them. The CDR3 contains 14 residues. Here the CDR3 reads CASSLTGLGGTQYF. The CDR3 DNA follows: TGTGCCAGCAGCCTTACAGGGTTAGGCGGGACCCAGTACTTC.

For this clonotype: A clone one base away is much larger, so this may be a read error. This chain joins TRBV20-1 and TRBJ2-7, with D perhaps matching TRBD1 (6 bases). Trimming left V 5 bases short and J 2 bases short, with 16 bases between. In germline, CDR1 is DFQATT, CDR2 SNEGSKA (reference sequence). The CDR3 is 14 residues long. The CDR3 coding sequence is TGCAGTGCTCCCGGGATCAACAGGGCCTACGAGCAGTACTTC. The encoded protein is CSAPGINRAYEQYF.

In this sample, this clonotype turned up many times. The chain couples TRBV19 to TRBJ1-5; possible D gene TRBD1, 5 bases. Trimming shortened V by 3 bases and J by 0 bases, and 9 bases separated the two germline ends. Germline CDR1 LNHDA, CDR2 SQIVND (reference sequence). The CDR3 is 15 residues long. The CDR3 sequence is CASSIGTASNQPQHF. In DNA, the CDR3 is TGTGCCAGTAGTATCGGGACCGCTAGCAATCAGCCCCAGCATTTT. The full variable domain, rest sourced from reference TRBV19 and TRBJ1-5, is DGGITQSPKYLFRKEGQNVTLSCEQNLNHDAMYWYRQDPGQGLRLIYYSQIVNDFQKGDIAEGYSVSREKKESFPLTVTSAQKNPTAFYLCASSIGTASNQPQHFGDGTRLSIL.

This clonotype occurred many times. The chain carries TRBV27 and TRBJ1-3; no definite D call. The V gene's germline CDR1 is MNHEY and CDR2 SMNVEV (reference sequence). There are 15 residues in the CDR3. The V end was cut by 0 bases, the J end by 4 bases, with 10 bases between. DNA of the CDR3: TGTGCCAGCAGTTTATCCGGATTCGTAGGAAACACCATATATTTT. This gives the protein CASSLSGFVGNTIYF.

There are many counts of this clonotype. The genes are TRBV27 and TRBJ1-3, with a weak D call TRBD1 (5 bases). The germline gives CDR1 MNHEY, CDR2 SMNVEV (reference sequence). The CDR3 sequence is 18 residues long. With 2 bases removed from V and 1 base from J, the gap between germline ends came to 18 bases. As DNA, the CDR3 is TGTGCCAGCAGTTTAGTAGATGGGACGGCGGGATCTGGAAACACCATATATTTT. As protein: CASSLVDGTAGSGNTIYF.

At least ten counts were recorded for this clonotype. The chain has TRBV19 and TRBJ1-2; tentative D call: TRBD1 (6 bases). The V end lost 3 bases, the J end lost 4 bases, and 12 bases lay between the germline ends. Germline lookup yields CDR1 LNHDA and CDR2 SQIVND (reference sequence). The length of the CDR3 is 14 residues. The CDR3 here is CASSIFGTPYGYTF. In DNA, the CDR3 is TGTGCCAGTAGTATTTTCGGGACACCCTATGGCTACACCTTC.

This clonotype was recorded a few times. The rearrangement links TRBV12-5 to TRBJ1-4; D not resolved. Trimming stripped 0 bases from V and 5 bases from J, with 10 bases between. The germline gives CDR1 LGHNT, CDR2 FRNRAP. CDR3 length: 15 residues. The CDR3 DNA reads TGTGCTAGTGGTTTGGTGAGGGAGTTGAATGAAAAACTGTTTTTT. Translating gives CASGLVRELNEKLFF.

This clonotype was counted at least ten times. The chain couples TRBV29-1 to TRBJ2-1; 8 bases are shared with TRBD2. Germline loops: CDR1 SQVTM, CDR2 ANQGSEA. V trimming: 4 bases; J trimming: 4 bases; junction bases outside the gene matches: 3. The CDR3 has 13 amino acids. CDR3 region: CSVVAGTYNEQFF. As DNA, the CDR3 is TGCAGCGTTGTAGCGGGGACTTACAATGAGCAGTTCTTC.

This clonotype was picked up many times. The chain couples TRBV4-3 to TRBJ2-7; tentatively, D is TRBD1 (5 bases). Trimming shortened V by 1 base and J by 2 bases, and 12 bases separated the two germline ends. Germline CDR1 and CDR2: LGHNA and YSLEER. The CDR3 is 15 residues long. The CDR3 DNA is TGCGCCAGCAGCCAAGCGCAGGGCCGAACCTACGAGCAGTACTTC. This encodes CASSQAQGRTYEQYF.

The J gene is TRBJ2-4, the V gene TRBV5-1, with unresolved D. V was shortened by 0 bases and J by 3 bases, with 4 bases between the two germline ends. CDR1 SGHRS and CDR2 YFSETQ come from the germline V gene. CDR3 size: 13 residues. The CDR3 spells CASSLESKNIQYF. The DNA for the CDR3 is TGCGCCAGCAGCTTGGAGAGCAAAAACATTCAGTACTTC.

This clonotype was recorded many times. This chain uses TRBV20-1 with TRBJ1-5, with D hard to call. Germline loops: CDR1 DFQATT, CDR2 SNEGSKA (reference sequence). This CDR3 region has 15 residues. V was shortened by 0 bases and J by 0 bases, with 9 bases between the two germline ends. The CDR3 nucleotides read TGCAGTGCTAGAGATGGGCCAGCTAGCAATCAGCCCCAGCATTTT. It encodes CSARDGPASNQPQHF.

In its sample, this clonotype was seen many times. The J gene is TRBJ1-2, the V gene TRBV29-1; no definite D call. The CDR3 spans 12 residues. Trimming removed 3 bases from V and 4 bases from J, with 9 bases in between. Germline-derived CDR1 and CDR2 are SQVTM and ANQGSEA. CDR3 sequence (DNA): TGCAGCGTTGATTCAACCATCTATGGCTACACCTTC. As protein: CSVDSTIYGYTF.

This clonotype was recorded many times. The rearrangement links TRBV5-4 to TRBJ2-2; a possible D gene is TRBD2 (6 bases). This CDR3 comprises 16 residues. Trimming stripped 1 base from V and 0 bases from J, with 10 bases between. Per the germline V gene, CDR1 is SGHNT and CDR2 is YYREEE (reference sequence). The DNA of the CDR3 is TGTGCCAGCAGCTTGCGCGGGGCCCCGAACACCGGGGAGCTGTTTTTT. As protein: CASSLRGAPNTGELFF.

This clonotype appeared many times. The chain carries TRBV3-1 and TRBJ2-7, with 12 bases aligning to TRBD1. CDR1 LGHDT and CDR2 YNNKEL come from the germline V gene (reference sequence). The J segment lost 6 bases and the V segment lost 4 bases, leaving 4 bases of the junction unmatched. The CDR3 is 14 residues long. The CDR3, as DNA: TGTGCCAGCAGCCCCGGGACAGGGGGCTTCGAGCAGTACTTC. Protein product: CASSPGTGGFEQYF.

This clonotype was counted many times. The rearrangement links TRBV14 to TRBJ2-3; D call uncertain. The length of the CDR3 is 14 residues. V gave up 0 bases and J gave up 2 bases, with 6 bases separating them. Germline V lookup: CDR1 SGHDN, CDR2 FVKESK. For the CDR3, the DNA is TGTGCCAGCAGCCAAGATGTGAACACAGATACGCAGTATTTT. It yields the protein CASSQDVNTDTQYF.

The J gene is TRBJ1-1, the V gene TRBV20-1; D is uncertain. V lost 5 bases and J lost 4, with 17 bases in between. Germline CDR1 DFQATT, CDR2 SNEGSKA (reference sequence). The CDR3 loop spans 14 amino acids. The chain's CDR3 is CSAPYYERVTEAFF. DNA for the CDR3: TGCAGTGCTCCTTACTACGAGAGGGTCACTGAAGCTTTCTTT.

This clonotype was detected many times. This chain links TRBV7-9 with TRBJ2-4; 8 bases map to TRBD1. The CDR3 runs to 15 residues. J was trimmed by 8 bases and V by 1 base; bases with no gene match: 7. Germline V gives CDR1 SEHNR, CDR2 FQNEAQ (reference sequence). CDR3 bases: TGTGCCAGCAGCTTAGTGGGCCAGGGGGCCGACATTCAGTACTTC. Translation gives CASSLVGQGADIQYF.

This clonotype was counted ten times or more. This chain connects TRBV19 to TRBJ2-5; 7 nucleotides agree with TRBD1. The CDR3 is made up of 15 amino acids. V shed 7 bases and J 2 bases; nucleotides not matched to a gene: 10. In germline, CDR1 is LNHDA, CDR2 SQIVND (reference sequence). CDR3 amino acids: CASTPRDSPQETQYF. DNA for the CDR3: TGTGCCAGTACCCCCCGGGACAGCCCTCAAGAGACCCAGTACTTC. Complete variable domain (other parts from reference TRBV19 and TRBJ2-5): DGGITQSPKYLFRKEGQNVTLSCEQNLNHDAMYWYRQDPGQGLRLIYYSQIVNDFQKGDIAEGYSVSREKKESFPLTVTSAQKNPTAFYLCASTPRDSPQETQYFGPGTRLLVL.